This T cell receptor beta chain appears in the sequencing data of a study of CD8 T cells in ankylosing spondylitis (TCRdb year 2017). About the study as a whole: T cell receptor beta repertoires were profiled in healthy donors and ankylosing spondylitis patients so that disease-linked TCR variants could be found. In total, the full study cohort was made up of nearly 110 healthy donors and 25 or so ankylosing spondylitis patients. Peripheral blood was sampled, and synovial fluid was also collected from ankylosing spondylitis patients. Paper-wide results and their limitations: Some motif variants had previously been reported in the synovial fluid and blood of reactive arthritis patients, which suggests shared mechanisms of disease initiation. Blood from ankylosing spondylitis patients appeared to be characterized by a TCR beta motif composed of about eight highly homologous amino acid variants. According to the report, matched synovial fluid samples from ankylosing spondylitis patients were significantly enriched for the disease-linked clones. In peripheral blood, the disease-linked clones were found at relatively low frequencies and had a CD8+ phenotype.

The instrument given in TCRdb is Illumina HiSeq 2500. TCR beta libraries were prepared by quantitative 5'-RACE with molecular barcodes. As for how the authors treated the data: Disease-linked TCR variants were identified with a new computational method built on a probabilistic model of VDJ rearrangement. TCRdb reanalyzed the raw reads on its own, using fastp at Q25 for trimming and MiXCR for clone calling, and kept in-frame beta chains. Rows are combined by CDR3 protein, so each entry shows the most common genes and DNA. The V and J calls and clone size are TCRdb's, not the authors'. In all, the sample holds 670,000 or so distinct CDR3 sequences, and around 20% of those were seen once. Approximately 18% of the sample belongs to the ten largest clones. For CDR1 and CDR2, the germline V gene (reference sequence) lists DFQATT and SNEGSKA. Taken from cysteine to phenylalanine, the CDR3 has 11 residues. Only the CDR3 part of the read is kept: 33 bases, read in frame from the first base. V was cut back by 6 bases and J by 8 bases, leaving a gap of 13 bases between them.

For this clonotype: This clone's antigen is unknown. Base qualities are not provided; no much larger clone lies one nucleotide away.

Here the chain combines TRBV20-1 and TRBJ1-1; 6 matching bases give a weak D call of TRBD1. The specimen sequenced was blood, either unsorted or a sorted T cell fraction (not recorded which). The TCR was taken from a male donor with ankylosing spondylitis. CDR3 reads: CSATGFLEAFF. The DNA reads as follows: TGCAGTGCCACAGGGTTCCTGGAAGCTTTCTTT.